The 8 T cell receptor beta chains presented below share a single source sample, sequenced in a study of T cell responses to AZD1222 COVID-19 vaccine. The protocol was immunoSEQ multiplex PCR, while the TCRdb copy is restricted to in-frame clones and leaves out a portion. The table records around 69,000 clones, 84% of them present only once. Sample: peripheral blood, taken on day 0 of AZD1222 vaccination. These receptors were collected from an adult in good health.

The rearrangement links TRBV11-2 to TRBJ2-7; D possibly corresponds to TRBD2 (5 bases). The germline V and J ends were trimmed by 0 bases and 3 bases, with 15 bases remaining between them. Germline-derived CDR1 and CDR2 are SGHAT and FQNNGV. The CDR3 totals 16 residues. DNA for the CDR3: TGTGCCAGCAGCTTAGACACACCCGTAGCGTACTACGAGCAGTACTTC. This codes for CASSLDTPVAYYEQYF.

This clone was counted once. The gene calls are TRBV14 and TRBJ2-1, with TRBD1 identical over 9 bases. The V and J ends lost 3 bases and 4 bases, in that order; junction bases with no gene match: 4. CDR1 SGHDN and CDR2 FVKESK come from the germline V gene. The CDR3 is 15 residues long. The CDR3 reads CASSHRTGAYNEQFF. DNA of the CDR3: TGTGCCAGCAGCCACAGGACAGGGGCATACAATGAGCAGTTCTTC.

The V gene is TRBV9, the J gene TRBJ1-4, with D perhaps matching TRBD1 (5 bases). From germline, CDR1 is SGDLS and CDR2 YYNGEE. V was clipped by 1 base and J by 7 bases, with 17 bases between them. This CDR3 contains 16 residues. This chain's CDR3 is CASSVRYEGRGEKLFF. The CDR3 region has the DNA TGTGCCAGCAGCGTACGTTACGAGGGACGTGGTGAAAAACTGTTTTTT.

The rearrangement uses TRBV5-6 and TRBJ2-7; D is ambiguous. The CDR3 spans 14 residues. Germline V CDR1 and CDR2: SGHDT, YYEEEE. Trimming took 2 bases from V and 5 from J, leaving 14 bases between them. The CDR3: CASSFSLKVHEQYF. CDR3 nucleotides: TGTGCCAGCAGCTTCAGCTTGAAAGTCCACGAGCAGTACTTC.

V and J are TRBV10-2 and TRBJ2-7; the match to TRBD2 covers 8 bases. V was pared by 6 bases and J by 4 bases, with 8 bases of the junction left unmatched. CDR1 and CDR2 from the germline V gene are WSHSY and SAAADI. The CDR3 runs to 14 residues. In nucleotides, the CDR3 is TGCGCCAGCAGGGTAGCGGGGTTGGGTTACGAGCAGTACTTC. Residues: CASRVAGLGYEQYF.

This chain connects TRBV7-9 to TRBJ1-5; D is unclear. CDR3 length equals 11 residues. Trimming shortened V by 0 bases and J by 9 bases, and 3 bases separated the two germline ends. Germline loops: CDR1 SEHNR, CDR2 FQNEAQ (reference sequence). The CDR3: CASSLAGPQHF. The CDR3 DNA reads as TGTGCCAGCAGCTTAGCTGGGCCCCAGCATTTT.

The V call is TRBV19, the J call TRBJ2-1, with D possibly called TRBD1 or TRBD2 (5 bases each). Trimming stripped 5 bases from V and 4 bases from J, with 12 bases between. Germline-derived CDR1 and CDR2 are LNHDA and SQIVND (reference sequence). This CDR3 comprises 14 residues. The CDR3 DNA follows: TGTGCCAGTAGTTCCGGGACGGGATACAATGAGCAGTTCTTC. This translates into CASSSGTGYNEQFF. Together with reference TRBV19 and TRBJ2-1, the CDR3 gives the full variable domain: DGGITQSPKYLFRKEGQNVTLSCEQNLNHDAMYWYRQDPGQGLRLIYYSQIVNDFQKGDIAEGYSVSREKKESFPLTVTSAQKNPTAFYLCASSSGTGYNEQFFGPGTRLTVL.

Note on this clone: Additional DNA sequences in this sample encode the identical CDR3. This sequence joins TRBV18 and TRBJ2-5; 7 bases fit TRBD1. The CDR3 totals 15 residues. CDR1 is KGHSH and CDR2 is LQKENI in the germline V gene. V was pared by 5 bases and J by 4 bases, with 10 bases of the junction left unmatched. The CDR3: CASSVSDRLSETQYF. CDR3 sequence (DNA): TGTGCCAGCTCAGTCTCGGACAGGCTGTCAGAGACCCAGTACTTC.